This T cell receptor (beta chain) was captured in a study of CD8 T cells in Susac syndrome. After removal of 5 bases from V and 3 bases from J, the junction contained 6 bases not matched to a gene. Germline loops: CDR1 SGHRS, CDR2 YFSETQ. This CDR3 has 14 amino acids. When the RNA was reverse transcribed, random hexamers were used with an input of 0.5 to 1 ug. One entry per CDR3 protein results from TCRdb running MiXCR on the immunoSEQ multiplex PCR reads. The data contain fewer than 300,000 distinct CDR3 sequences, more than 75% of them singletons. The TCR originated in a human donor with multiple sclerosis. Sequencing used CD8+ T cells from PBMCs. This chain links TRBV5-1 with TRBJ2-7; 9 nucleotides line up with TRBD2. The DNA of the CDR3 is TGCGCCAGCAGTCCTCTAGCGGGATACTACGAGCAGTACTTC. It encodes CASSPLAGYYEQYF. Together with reference TRBV5-1 and TRBJ2-7, the CDR3 gives the full variable domain: KAGVTQTPRYLIKTRGQQVTLSCSPISGHRSVSWYQQTPGQGLQFLFEYFSETQRNKGNFPGRFSGRQFSNSRSEMNVSTLELGDSALYLCASSPLAGYYEQYFGPGTRLTVT.